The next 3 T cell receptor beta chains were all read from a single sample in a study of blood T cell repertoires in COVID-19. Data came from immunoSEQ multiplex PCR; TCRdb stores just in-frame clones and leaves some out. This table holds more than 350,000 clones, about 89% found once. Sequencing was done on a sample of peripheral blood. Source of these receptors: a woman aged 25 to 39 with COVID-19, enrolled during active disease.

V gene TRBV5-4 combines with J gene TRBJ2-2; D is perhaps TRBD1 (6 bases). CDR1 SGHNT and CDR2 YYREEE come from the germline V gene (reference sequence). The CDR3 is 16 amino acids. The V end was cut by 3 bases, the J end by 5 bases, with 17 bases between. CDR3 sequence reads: CASSYGGRGETGELFF. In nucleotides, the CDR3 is TGTGCCAGCAGCTATGGGGGCCGGGGAGAGACCGGGGAGCTGTTTTTT.

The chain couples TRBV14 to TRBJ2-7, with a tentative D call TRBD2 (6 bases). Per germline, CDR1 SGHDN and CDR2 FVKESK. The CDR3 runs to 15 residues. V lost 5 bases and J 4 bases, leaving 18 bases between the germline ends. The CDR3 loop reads CASSSAGQVPYEQYF. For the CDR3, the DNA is TGTGCCAGCAGCAGCGCGGGGCAGGTTCCTTACGAGCAGTACTTC.

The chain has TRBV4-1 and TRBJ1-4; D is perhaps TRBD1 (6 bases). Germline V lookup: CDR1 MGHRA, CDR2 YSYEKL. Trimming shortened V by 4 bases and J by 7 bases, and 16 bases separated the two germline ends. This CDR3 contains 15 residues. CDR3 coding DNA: TGCGCCAGCAGCCCCCGGGACGTAGGGGGTGAAAAACTGTTTTTT. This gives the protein CASSPRDVGGEKLFF.